Included here is one T cell receptor beta chain sequence, with context. This sample was taken from a study of blood T cell repertoires in COVID-19. Study-wide background: Both acute and convalescent COVID-19 samples were obtained from the United States, Italy and Spain. PBMCs, B-cell-depleted T cells, or T cells provided the cDNA or gDNA that made up the material.

This CDR3 is built from 14 residues. Germline CDR1 is SGHDT and CDR2 is YYEEEE. V dropped 0 bases and J dropped 5; count of bases not matched to a gene: 3. Per the original data handling: Reference gene primer amplification gave estimated nucleated cell counts. Assay used: immunoSEQ multiplex PCR; TCRdb lists only in-frame clones, some missing. V and J calls and clone size follow that table, whereas D and trimming were derived from the DNA. Here the sample spans 470,000 or so clones, 70% to 90% being singletons. Sequencing was performed on peripheral blood. The gene calls are TRBV5-6 and TRBJ2-7; 9 nucleotides agree with TRBD1. This TCR was recovered from a human donor in a cohort sampled during active COVID-19. CDR3 protein: CASSLVGQGNEQYF. In DNA, the CDR3 is TGTGCCAGCAGCTTGGTTGGACAGGGGAACGAGCAGTACTTC.